This T cell receptor (beta chain) was identified during a study of human T cells and chemical hapten exposure. Details on this clonotype: The antigen is undetermined.

The CDR3 has 9 amino acids. Germline assignment: CDR1 DFQATT and CDR2 SNEGSKA (reference sequence). V lost 6 bases, J lost 4 bases, and 4 bases lay in between. Broader study findings: Patch test score rose with PT1 expanded TCRs, significant at 8, 16, 32, not 4.

In TCRdb, the RACE reads were re-called with MiXCR into one record per CDR3 protein. The table records a few hundred thousand distinct CDR3 sequences, about 4.4% of them present only once. Time point indicated: patch test 1, 2 weeks after DPC sensitization. The treatment is: therapeutic diphenylcyclopropenone sensitization with weekly scalp DPC. The clonotype originates from a woman aged 50 to 60 with alopecia areata. Some clones in this sample may be carry-over from other donors' samples. The starting material was whole blood, obtained in connection with sensitization to the hapten diphenylcyclopropenone (DPC). The V gene is TRBV20-1, the J gene TRBJ2-7; D is ambiguous. CDR3: CSATYEQYF. As DNA, the CDR3 is TGCAGTGCGACATACGAGCAGTACTTC.